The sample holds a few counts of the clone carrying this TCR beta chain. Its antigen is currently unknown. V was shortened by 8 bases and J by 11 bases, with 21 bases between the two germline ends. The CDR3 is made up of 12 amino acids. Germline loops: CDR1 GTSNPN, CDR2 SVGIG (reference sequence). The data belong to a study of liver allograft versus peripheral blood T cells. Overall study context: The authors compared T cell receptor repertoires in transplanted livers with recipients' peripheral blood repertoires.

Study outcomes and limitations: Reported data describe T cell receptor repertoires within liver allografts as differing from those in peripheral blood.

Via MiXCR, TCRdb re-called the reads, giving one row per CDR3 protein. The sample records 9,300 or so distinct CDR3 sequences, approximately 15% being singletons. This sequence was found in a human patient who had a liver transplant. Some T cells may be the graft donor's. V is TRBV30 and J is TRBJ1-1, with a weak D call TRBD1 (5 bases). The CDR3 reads CAGRSSGRTAFF. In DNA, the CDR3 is TGTGCCGGACGATCCTCGGGGCGTACGGCTTTCTTT.